Presented here are 3 T cell receptor beta chains from one specimen sequenced in a study of T cell responses to AZD1222 COVID-19 vaccine. TCRdb's copy holds only in-frame clones and misses some; the assay was immunoSEQ multiplex PCR. The sample has 85,000 to 130,000 clones, about 89% seen once. The specimen was peripheral blood, collected 28 days after the second dose of the MenACWY control vaccine. The receptors originated from an adult who received the MenACWY meningococcal vaccine as a control.

This sequence joins TRBV5-1 and TRBJ1-1, with 8 bases that match TRBD1. This CDR3 contains 15 residues. V dropped 4 bases and J dropped 1; count of bases not matched to a gene: 6. Germline-derived CDR1 and CDR2 are SGHRS and YFSETQ. The CDR3, as DNA: TGCGCCAGCAGCCGAAAGCAGGGGGCGAACACTGAAGCTTTCTTT. Its protein is CASSRKQGANTEAFF.

Note on this clone: Additional DNA sequences in this sample encode the identical CDR3. The chain carries TRBV5-1 and TRBJ1-1; no clear D gene. The germline V gene has CDR1 SGHRS and CDR2 YFSETQ. This CDR3 is built from 14 residues. Trimming took 0 bases from V and 3 from J, leaving 9 bases between them. This CDR3 is CASSLEAAYTEAFF. CDR3 in DNA: TGCGCCAGCAGCTTGGAGGCAGCTTACACTGAAGCTTTCTTT.

The chain recombines TRBV5-1 with TRBJ2-3; 14 nucleotides agree with TRBD2. CDR1 and CDR2 from the germline V gene are SGHRS and YFSETQ. This CDR3 contains 17 residues. The junction had 12 bases not matched to a gene; V was cut back by 4 bases and J by 8 bases. The CDR3 region has the DNA TGCGCCAGCAGCCCCTCGACTAGCGGGGGGGCGGGGAGTACGCAGTATTTT. Translation gives CASSPSTSGGAGSTQYF.